Shown below are 32 T cell receptor beta chains from a single sample sequenced in a study of CD4 T cells in relation to SARS-CoV-2 and coronaviruses listed by TCRdb under 2021. Their antigens remain unidentified. The library relied on the immunoSEQ multiplex PCR assay. TCRdb's version of the immuneACCESS table is confined to in-frame rearrangements and falls short of the full clone set. An unresolved V gene accounts for under half of the shortfall where checked; the remainder is of unknown origin. Here the sample has some 40,000 clones; over 75% occur a single time. 20% of the sample is held by the ten biggest clonotypes. The sequencing input was memory CD4+ T cells from PBMCs, cultured in vitro. According to the study, the label for this sample's cell subset or site signals: memory (non-naive) CD4+ T cells. Receptors were obtained from an adult with COVID-19.

This clone was seen just once. The gene calls are TRBV29-1 and TRBJ2-2; 7 positions match TRBD1. Per the germline V gene, CDR1 is SQVTM and CDR2 is ANQGSEA. J gave up 2 bases and V 4 bases, and 4 bases lay outside the gene matches. This CDR3 comprises 14 residues. The CDR3, as DNA: TGCAGCGTTGGGCGAGGGGGCAACACCGGGGAGCTGTTTTTT. This codes for CSVGRGGNTGELFF.

The gene calls are TRBV14 and TRBJ2-3; no clear D gene. Germline loops: CDR1 SGHDN, CDR2 FVKESK. The length of the CDR3 is 15 residues. Trimming took 3 bases from V and 0 from J, leaving 10 bases between them. The DNA for the CDR3 is TGTGCCAGCAGCCAGAGATTTGGAAGCACAGATACGCAGTATTTT. Its protein is CASSQRFGSTDTQYF.

This chain connects TRBV6-2 or TRBV6-3 to TRBJ2-1, with D possibly being TRBD1 (6 bases). Germline V CDR1 and CDR2: MNHEY, SVGEGT. With 0 bases removed from V and 10 bases from J, the gap between germline ends came to 13 bases. The CDR3 runs to 14 residues. Here the CDR3 DNA reads TGTGCCAGCAGTTACTCGAAAGGGGGTCGCGAGCAGTTCTTC. The encoded protein is CASSYSKGGREQFF.

V and J are TRBV10-1 and TRBJ2-2; D not resolved. CDR1 and CDR2 (germline): WNHNN, SYGVQD (reference sequence). The CDR3 covers 12 residues. The ends were cut back, 7 bases at V and 3 bases at J, with 6 bases in the middle. CDR3 region: CASKSYTGELFF. The CDR3 bases are TGCGCCAGCAAATCTTACACCGGGGAGCTGTTTTTT.

This clone was found a few times. The DNA for the CDR3 is TGCGCCAGCAGCCCGGGACAGGGCCTAGTCAGCACAGATACGCAGTATTTT. Its protein product is CASSPGQGLVSTDTQYF. The V gene is TRBV5-1, the J gene TRBJ2-3; 9 positions agree with TRBD1. J was trimmed by 0 bases and V by 4 bases; bases with no gene match: 9. This CDR3 spans 17 amino acids. CDR1 and CDR2 (germline): SGHRS, YFSETQ.

This clone was counted a few times. This chain joins TRBV11-2 and TRBJ1-1, with D perhaps TRBD1 (6 bases). From germline, CDR1 is SGHAT and CDR2 FQNNGV. V was cut by 0 bases and J by 7 bases, with 12 bases left in between. The CDR3 runs to 14 residues. DNA of the CDR3: TGTGCCAGCAGCTTAGAGGCAGGGGTTCATGAAGCTTTCTTT. This translates into CASSLEAGVHEAFF.

CDR3: CASSQNGLHTDTQYF. The CDR3 DNA reads TGTGCCAGCAGCCAAAATGGGCTGCACACAGATACGCAGTATTTT. The chain uses TRBV7-3 and TRBJ2-3; D remains unclear. The CDR3 contains 15 residues. Per the germline V gene, CDR1 is SGHTA and CDR2 is FQGTGA. V lost 5 bases and J 2 bases, leaving 14 bases between the germline ends. Looking up the rest from reference TRBV7-3 and TRBJ2-3 gives the full variable domain: GAGVSQTPSNKVTEKGKYVELRCDPISGHTALYWYRQSLGQGPEFLIYFQGTGAADDSGLPNDRFFAVRPEGSVSTLKIQRTERGDSAVYLCASSQNGLHTDTQYFGPGTRLTVL.

This rearrangement joins TRBV11-2 to TRBJ2-5; TRBD1 matches at 9 bases. In germline, CDR1 is SGHAT, CDR2 FQNNGV. J lost 5 bases, V lost 5 bases, and 15 bases had no gene match. The CDR3 runs to 17 residues. CDR3 in amino acids: CASSLKTGTGRRETQYF. CDR3 coding DNA: TGTGCCAGCAGCCTAAAGACCGGGACAGGGCGACGGGAGACCCAGTACTTC.

The chain combines TRBV3-1 (or the pseudogene TRBV3-2) with TRBJ2-7; D tentatively reads TRBD1 or TRBD2 (5 bases each). The germline V gene has CDR1 LGHDT and CDR2 YNNKEL (reference sequence). The V and J ends lost 4 bases and 2 bases respectively, with 12 bases between them. The CDR3 extends over 14 amino acids. CDR3 DNA: TGTGCCAGCAGCCCCCGGGGCCCAACCTACGAGCAGTACTTC. Translating it yields CASSPRGPTYEQYF.

The gene calls are TRBV11-3 and TRBJ2-1; D not certain. Looked up from germline, CDR1 is SGHNT and CDR2 is YENEEA. V shed 0 bases and J shed 10 bases, with 13 bases lying between them. The CDR3 has 14 amino acids. The CDR3 DNA sequence: TGTGCCAGCAGCTTAGATGGGGTCCGTGGCGAGCAGTTCTTC. This sequence encodes CASSLDGVRGEQFF.

This sequence joins TRBV5-6 and TRBJ2-2; no clear D gene. The CDR3 length is 14 residues. With 2 bases removed from V and 5 bases from J, the gap between germline ends came to 10 bases. CDR1 and CDR2 from the germline V gene are SGHDT and YYEEEE. This CDR3 is CASSFQQSTGELFF. In DNA form, the CDR3 reads TGTGCCAGCAGCTTTCAACAGTCTACCGGGGAGCTGTTTTTT.

The chain has TRBV10-3 and TRBJ2-2, with 10 bases matching TRBD2. CDR1 and CDR2 (germline): ENHRY, SYGVKD. CDR3 length: 14 amino acids. V was pared by 8 bases and J by 4 bases, with 4 bases of the junction left unmatched. The CDR3 reads CAIGIAGGTGELFF. The DNA for the CDR3 is TGTGCCATCGGGATAGCGGGAGGCACCGGGGAGCTGTTTTTT.

The chain is built from TRBV11-2 and TRBJ2-7; 10 bases fit TRBD1. V lost 5 bases to trimming and J lost 3 bases; unmatched junction nucleotides: 7. Germline V gene sequence: CDR1 SGHAT, CDR2 FQNNGV. The CDR3 is made up of 15 amino acids. CDR3 bases: TGTGCCAGCAGCCTGACAGGGGGCTTTTACTACGAGCAGTACTTC. Protein sequence: CASSLTGGFYYEQYF.

As to this clone: Distinct nucleotide sequences in the sample also encode this CDR3. The chain has TRBV18 and TRBJ1-5; D possibly corresponds to TRBD1 (5 bases). The CDR3 is 15 amino acids. Germline values: CDR1 KGHSH, CDR2 LQKENI. The V gene lost 2 bases and the J gene lost 0 bases, with 8 bases spanning the gap. The CDR3 loop reads CASSPIQGSNQPQHF. The CDR3 DNA reads as TGTGCCAGCTCACCAATCCAGGGTAGCAATCAGCCCCAGCATTTT.

In this sample, this clone turned up once. CDR3 nucleotides: TGTGCCAGCAGCTTAGTGGAAATCAGGGAGACCCAGTACTTC. Encoded protein: CASSLVEIRETQYF. The chain links TRBV7-9 to TRBJ2-5, with D unclear. V was shortened by 1 base and J by 5 bases, with 11 bases between the two germline ends. The germline V gene has CDR1 SEHNR and CDR2 FQNEAQ (reference sequence). CDR3 length: 14 residues.

This clone was recorded once. This chain uses TRBV28 with TRBJ2-4; the match to TRBD2 covers 7 bases. The length of the CDR3 is 14 residues. Unmatched junction bases numbered 2, after V lost 6 bases and J lost 0 bases. Germline-derived CDR1 and CDR2 are MDHEN and SYDVKM. The chain's CDR3 is CASRPSGAKNIQYF. CDR3 coding DNA: TGTGCCAGCAGGCCTAGCGGAGCCAAAAACATTCAGTACTTC. The whole variable domain, remainder taken from reference TRBV28 and TRBJ2-4, is DVKVTQSSRYLVKRTGEKVFLECVQDMDHENMFWYRQDPGLGLRLIYFSYDVKMKEKGDIPEGYSVSREKKERFSLILESASTNQTSMYLCASRPSGAKNIQYFGAGTRLSVL.

The V gene is TRBV2, the J gene TRBJ2-7; D gene unclear. V lost 6 bases, J lost 4 bases, and 13 bases lay in between. The germline gives CDR1 SNHLY, CDR2 FYNNEI. This CDR3 comprises 13 residues. The CDR3 protein is CASRFLVWYEQYF. The CDR3, as DNA: TGTGCCAGCAGGTTCCTAGTCTGGTACGAGCAGTACTTC. The whole variable domain, filled in from reference TRBV2 and TRBJ2-7, reads EPEVTQTPSHQVTQMGQEVILRCVPISNHLYFYWYRQILGQKVEFLVSFYNNEISEKSEIFDDQFSVERPDGSNFTLKIRSTKLEDSAMYFCASRFLVWYEQYFGPGTRLTVT.

The chain employs TRBV5-1 and TRBJ2-5; 13 nucleotides match TRBD2. The CDR3 loop spans 14 amino acids. Trimming took 3 bases from V and 7 from J; bases not matched to a gene: 3. Germline-derived CDR1 and CDR2 are SGHRS and YFSETQ. The CDR3, as DNA: TGCGCCAGCAGCTGGACTAGCGGGAGTGGGACCCAGTACTTC. Its protein is CASSWTSGSGTQYF.

The gene calls are TRBV6-5 and TRBJ2-2; 8 bases align to TRBD1. V dropped 6 bases and J dropped 6; count of bases not matched to a gene: 6. CDR1 and CDR2 (germline): MNHEY, SVGAGI. The CDR3 has 14 residues. The CDR3 sequence: CASREDRVPGELFF. CDR3 DNA sequence: TGTGCCAGCAGGGAGGACAGGGTCCCCGGGGAGCTGTTTTTT.

The chain carries TRBV4-1 and TRBJ2-7, with D tentatively TRBD1 (5 bases). The CDR3 has 15 amino acids. Germline CDR1 and CDR2: MGHRA and YSYEKL. V was cut by 2 bases and J by 2 bases, with 13 bases left in between. DNA for the CDR3: TGCGCCAGCAGCCAAAAACAGGTTAGCACCTACGAGCAGTACTTC. It codes for CASSQKQVSTYEQYF.

The chain uses TRBV27 and TRBJ2-2, with 12 positions matching TRBD2. The CDR3 has 15 amino acids. The trim removed 6 bases at V and 4 bases at J, leaving 3 bases unmatched. CDR1 is MNHEY and CDR2 is SMNVEV in the germline V gene (reference sequence). The CDR3 spells CASSPLAGGTGELFF. CDR3 bases: TGTGCCAGCAGCCCACTAGCGGGAGGCACCGGGGAGCTGTTTTTT.

The J gene is TRBJ2-1, the V gene TRBV7-2; weak D call: TRBD2 (6 bases). The germline V gene has CDR1 SGHTA and CDR2 FQGNSA. V lost 2 bases to trimming and J lost 4 bases, with 9 bases between them. The CDR3 sequence is 14 residues long. The CDR3 sequence is CASSLWDSYNEQFF. In nucleotides, the CDR3 is TGTGCCAGCAGCTTATGGGACTCTTACAATGAGCAGTTCTTC.

This clone was observed a handful of times. The J gene is TRBJ2-7, the V gene TRBV4-2, with D maybe TRBD1 (5 bases). The germline V and J ends were trimmed by 2 bases and 5 bases, with 19 bases remaining between them. Germline V gene sequence: CDR1 LGHNA, CDR2 YNFKEQ. The CDR3 runs 16 residues. The CDR3, as DNA: TGTGCCAGCAGCCAAAGGACACGGTCGACTCTCCACGAGCAGTACTTC. Encoded protein: CASSQRTRSTLHEQYF.

The chain combines TRBV2 with TRBJ1-6; possibly TRBD1 for D (5 bases). CDR1 is SNHLY and CDR2 is FYNNEI in the germline V gene. V lost 5 bases, J lost 6 bases, and 14 bases lay in between. The CDR3 sequence is 15 residues long. Here the CDR3 reads CASSTPRGVNSPLHF. The CDR3 nucleotides are TGTGCCAGCAGTACGCCGCGGGGGGTTAATTCACCCCTCCACTTT.

This clone was detected only a few times. V is TRBV7-2 and J is TRBJ1-5; 11 bases are shared with TRBD1. The CDR3 runs 14 residues. The germline V gene has CDR1 SGHTA and CDR2 FQGNSA. After removal of 6 bases from V and 4 bases from J, the junction contained 2 bases not matched to a gene. The chain's CDR3 is CASSGQGANQPQHF. The DNA of the CDR3 is TGTGCCAGCAGTGGACAGGGGGCAAATCAGCCCCAGCATTTT.

V and J are TRBV28 and TRBJ2-5; D call uncertain. The germline V gene has CDR1 MDHEN and CDR2 SYDVKM. Trimming removed 6 bases from V and 5 bases from J, with 22 bases in between. The CDR3 length is 16 residues. CDR3 residues: CASSPFERRVRETQYF. The CDR3 DNA reads TGTGCCAGCAGCCCGTTCGAGCGAAGGGTTAGGGAGACCCAGTACTTC.

The chain links TRBV7-2 to TRBJ2-7, with 11 nucleotides matching TRBD2. The junction had 10 bases not matched to a gene; V was cut back by 5 bases and J by 7 bases. CDR3 length: 15 residues. Germline V gene data show CDR1 as SGHTA and CDR2 as FQGNSA. CDR3 sequence: CASSGPTSGVREQYF. In DNA form, the CDR3 reads TGTGCCAGCAGCGGGCCGACTAGCGGGGTCAGGGAGCAGTACTTC. The full variable domain, in which reference TRBV7-2 and TRBJ2-7 provide the parts outside the CDR3, is GAGVSQSPSNKVTEKGKDVELRCDPISGHTALYWYRQSLGQGLEFLIYFQGNSAPDKSGLPSDRFSAERTGGSVSTLTIQRTQQEDSAVYLCASSGPTSGVREQYFGPGTRLTVT.

A word on this clone: A much larger clone lies one base from this, so it may be a read error. The J gene is TRBJ2-7, the V gene TRBV5-4; TRBD1 is a possible D gene (6 bases). The ends were cut back, 3 bases at V and 4 bases at J, with 8 bases in the middle. The length of the CDR3 is 12 residues. The germline V gene has CDR1 SGHNT and CDR2 YYREEE (reference sequence). The CDR3 DNA sequence: TGTGCCAGCAGCTCACAGGGATACGAGCAGTACTTC. Translating it yields CASSSQGYEQYF.

This chain connects TRBV7-9 to TRBJ2-7, with D possibly being TRBD1 or TRBD2 (5 bases each). CDR3 length: 14 residues. V lost 2 bases to trimming and J lost 5 bases, with 13 bases between them. The germline CDR1 and CDR2 sequences are SEHNR and FQNEAQ (reference sequence). CDR3 DNA sequence: TGTGCCAGCAGCTTATCGTGGGGGAATAACGAGCAGTACTTC. Translated: CASSLSWGNNEQYF.

The V call is TRBV10-1, the J call TRBJ2-2, with a tentative D call TRBD2 (6 bases). The CDR3 is 15 amino acids. Germline loops: CDR1 WNHNN, CDR2 SYGVQD (reference sequence). Trimming shortened V by 2 bases and J by 3 bases, and 10 bases separated the two germline ends. The DNA of the CDR3 is TGCGCCAGCAGTGAGGGGGCTAGCGACACCGGGGAGCTGTTTTTT. This encodes CASSEGASDTGELFF.

The chain links TRBV7-2 to TRBJ2-3; D remains unclear. Germline values: CDR1 SGHTA, CDR2 FQGNSA. V was pared by 7 bases and J by 1 base, with 12 bases between. The CDR3 covers 14 residues. The CDR3: CASTPMAGTDTQYF. The DNA of the CDR3 is TGTGCCAGCACCCCCATGGCAGGCACAGATACGCAGTATTTT.

The V call is TRBV6-5, the J call TRBJ2-7; 9 bases align to TRBD2. The V segment lost 4 bases and the J segment 3 bases; nucleotides outside the gene matches: 4. Germline V gene sequence: CDR1 MNHEY, CDR2 SVGAGI. The CDR3 is made up of 14 amino acids. CDR3 DNA sequence: TGTGCCAGCAGTTCGACTAGCGGCCTCTACGAGCAGTACTTC. This translates into CASSSTSGLYEQYF.